One and the same sample provided the 21 T cell receptor beta chains below, sequenced in a study of OX40 agonist ivuxolimab in advanced cancers. Some clones are missing from TCRdb's copy, which holds only in-frame ones; the method was immunoSEQ multiplex PCR. The table has 60,000 or so clones, 90% seen once. The source material was CD4+ or CD8+ T cells sorted from blood, sampled in a trial of the OX40 agonist ivuxolimab. The source is an adult with an advanced solid tumor such as melanoma, head and neck, liver or kidney cancer.

This chain uses TRBV30 with TRBJ2-5, with 9 bases matching TRBD1. Trimming at V came to 5 bases and at J to 4 bases, leaving 5 bases not matched to a gene. The germline gives CDR1 GTSNPN, CDR2 SVGIG (reference sequence). This CDR3 is 13 amino acids long. The CDR3 region has the DNA TGTGCCTGGGGGACGACAGGGGGAGAGACCCAGTACTTC. Translation: CAWGTTGGETQYF.

CDR3 region: CASSVARREKQFF. The CDR3 region has the DNA TGTGCCAGCAGCGTAGCAAGGCGGGAGAAACAGTTCTTC. This chain connects TRBV9 to TRBJ2-1; TRBD2 aligns across 7 bases. Germline V gene data show CDR1 as SGDLS and CDR2 as YYNGEE. CDR3 size: 13 residues. Trimming cost V 0 bases and J 13 bases; bases outside gene matches: 7.

The V call is TRBV7-8, the J call TRBJ2-5; D might be TRBD2 (5 bases). Germline loops: CDR1 SGHVS, CDR2 FQNEAQ. V lost 1 base and J 2 bases, leaving 11 bases between the germline ends. The CDR3 is 15 residues long. CDR3 region: CASSLGGGLQETQYF. The CDR3 DNA reads TGTGCCAGCAGCTTAGGCGGCGGACTTCAAGAGACCCAGTACTTC.

The V gene is TRBV28, the J gene TRBJ2-5, with 12 bases lining up with TRBD2. This CDR3 spans 16 amino acids. Germline trimming cut 4 bases from V and 5 bases from J; bases unmatched to any gene: 8. Germline assignment: CDR1 MDHEN and CDR2 SYDVKM. Written as DNA, the CDR3 is TGTGCCAGCAGTTCCTCTAGCGGGAGGGCCCAGGAGACCCAGTACTTC. It translates to CASSSSSGRAQETQYF.

This clone was seen a single time. The rearrangement links TRBV5-6 to TRBJ2-1, with D perhaps matching TRBD1 or TRBD2 (6 bases each). Germline V lookup: CDR1 SGHDT, CDR2 YYEEEE. V lost 3 bases and J 5 bases, leaving 24 bases between the germline ends. The length of the CDR3 is 18 residues. The CDR3, as DNA: TGTGCCAGCAGCTCCCCCGCTAAATGGGGGGCCCACAACAATGAGCAGTTCTTC. Protein product: CASSSPAKWGAHNNEQFF.

The chain carries TRBV11-2 and TRBJ2-7, with a possible D match to TRBD2 (6 bases). The V gene lost 1 base and the J gene lost 5 bases, with 18 bases spanning the gap. The V gene's germline CDR1 is SGHAT and CDR2 FQNNGV. The CDR3 runs 16 residues. This CDR3 reads CASSLAPGSWRDEQYF. The CDR3, as DNA: TGTGCCAGCAGCTTAGCCCCCGGCAGCTGGAGGGACGAGCAGTACTTC.

The chain employs TRBV7-3 and TRBJ2-1; 10 nucleotides agree with TRBD2. Germline CDR1 reads SGHTA; CDR2 reads FQGTGA. V dropped 4 bases and J dropped 8; count of bases not matched to a gene: 5. CDR3 length: 14 amino acids. The DNA of the CDR3 is TGTGCCAGCAGCTCGGCTAGCGGGAGCTATGAGCAGTTCTTC. Translating it yields CASSSASGSYEQFF.

The rearrangement links TRBV4-2 to TRBJ2-2, with TRBD2 matching 11 bases. The J segment lost 7 bases and the V segment lost 5 bases, leaving 9 bases of the junction unmatched. CDR1 LGHNA and CDR2 YNFKEQ come from the germline V gene. CDR3 size: 16 residues. CDR3 sequence: CASSETSGTLIGELFF. Here the CDR3 DNA reads TGTGCCAGCAGCGAGACTAGCGGGACTTTGATCGGGGAGCTGTTTTTT.

A note on this clone: Other DNA variants within this sample encode the same CDR3. The V gene is TRBV11-3, the J gene TRBJ2-5; TRBD2 aligns across 15 bases. CDR1 is SGHNT, CDR2 YENEEA, per germline. Trimming at V came to 5 bases and at J to 3 bases, leaving 7 bases not matched to a gene. The CDR3 loop spans 17 amino acids. The CDR3 region has the DNA TGTGCCAGCAGCCCGGGGACTAGCGGGGGGCATAAAGAGACCCAGTACTTC. Translation: CASSPGTSGGHKETQYF.

V usage is TRBV6-5 and J usage is TRBJ1-1; D perhaps matches TRBD1 (5 bases). The CDR3 spans 12 residues. From germline, CDR1 is MNHEY and CDR2 SVGAGI. V shed 2 bases and J shed 7 bases, with 8 bases lying between them. CDR3 loop: CASSYVRGEAFF. DNA of the CDR3: TGTGCCAGCAGTTACGTTAGGGGTGAAGCTTTCTTT.

This chain joins TRBV30 and TRBJ1-2; unclear D gene. Germline CDR1 reads GTSNPN; CDR2 reads SVGIG (reference sequence). The CDR3 covers 14 residues. Trimming left V 6 bases short and J 0 bases short, with 14 bases between. CDR3 sequence reads: CACTLGTSNYGYTF. CDR3 bases: TGTGCCTGCACCTTGGGTACTTCTAACTATGGCTACACCTTC.

This clone appeared a single time. V and J are TRBV5-1 and TRBJ2-1; 12 nucleotides agree with TRBD1. CDR1 and CDR2 (germline): SGHRS, YFSETQ. The CDR3 runs to 15 residues. With V trimmed by 4 bases and J by 7 bases, 6 bases remained unmatched. This CDR3 reads CASSARDRGRNEQFF. The CDR3 DNA sequence: TGCGCCAGCAGCGCCCGGGACAGGGGGCGAAATGAGCAGTTCTTC.

The chain's CDR3 is CASRSGQVYEQYF. CDR3 in DNA: TGTGCCAGCAGGAGCGGACAGGTCTACGAGCAGTACTTC. The V and J genes are TRBV6-1 and TRBJ2-7; 7 bases map to TRBD1. CDR1 and CDR2 from the germline V gene are MNHNS and SASEGT. V gave up 6 bases and J gave up 3 bases; unmatched junction bases: 5. The CDR3 is 13 amino acids.

The genes are TRBV30 and TRBJ2-3; possibly TRBD2 for D (6 bases). CDR1 and CDR2 from the germline V gene are GTSNPN and SVGIG (reference sequence). Between the trimmed V and J ends, which lost 2 bases and 7 bases, there was a span of 22 bases. The CDR3 runs to 16 residues. In DNA, the CDR3 is TGTGCCTGGAGTACCGGAGGGGTAGCGAGGAAGAATACGCAGTATTTT. This encodes CAWSTGGVARKNTQYF. The full variable domain, rest sourced from reference TRBV30 and TRBJ2-3, is SQTIHQWPATLVQPVGSPLSLECTVEGTSNPNLYWYRQAAGRGLQLLFYSVGIGQISSEVPQNLSASRPQDRQFILSSKKLLLSDSGFYLCAWSTGGVARKNTQYFGPGTRLTVL.

This clone appeared a few times. This chain joins TRBV19 and TRBJ1-5; no firm D call. The germline V gene has CDR1 LNHDA and CDR2 SQIVND (reference sequence). The CDR3 spans 14 residues. V was shortened by 7 bases and J by 5 bases, with 15 bases between the two germline ends. CDR3 sequence (DNA): TGTGCCAGTAAGTATGTGGGGAAGGATCAGCCCCAGCATTTT. Translating it yields CASKYVGKDQPQHF.

CDR3 bases: TGTGCCTGGAGTATCACGGAAGACACTGAAGCTTTCTTT. This sequence encodes CAWSITEDTEAFF. This rearrangement joins TRBV30 to TRBJ1-1; D remains ambiguous. Germline CDR1 and CDR2: GTSNPN and SVGIG (reference sequence). The CDR3 is 13 amino acids. V lost 2 bases and J lost 3, with 10 bases in between.

The V gene is TRBV28, the J gene TRBJ2-7, with D uncertain. The CDR3 is made up of 14 amino acids. V was trimmed by 4 bases and J by 3 bases, leaving 13 bases between them. Germline CDR1 and CDR2: MDHEN and SYDVKM. The CDR3 is CASSSDQADYEQYF. The CDR3 coding sequence is TGTGCCAGCAGTTCGGACCAGGCCGACTACGAGCAGTACTTC.

This clone was seen only once. CDR3 nucleotides: TGTGCCATCAGTGACTCCCGAGGCGGGGCCGAGCAGTACTTC. It encodes CAISDSRGGAEQYF. The V and J genes are TRBV10-3 and TRBJ2-7; TRBD2 might be the D (6 bases). This CDR3 has 14 residues. Trimming took 3 bases from V and 6 from J, leaving 15 bases between them. In germline, CDR1 is ENHRY, CDR2 SYGVKD.

The chain links TRBV9 to TRBJ2-7; 7 positions agree with TRBD1. The CDR3 length is 14 residues. J gave up 0 bases and V 4 bases, and 4 bases lay outside the gene matches. CDR1 is SGDLS, CDR2 YYNGEE, per germline. The CDR3 sequence is CASSLQGDSYEQYF. In nucleotides, the CDR3 is TGTGCCAGCAGCCTTCAGGGGGACTCCTACGAGCAGTACTTC.

The J gene is TRBJ1-5, the V gene TRBV2, with 7 bases lining up with TRBD1. V lost 6 bases and J lost 2; bases outside the gene matches: 10. Germline V gene lookup returns CDR1 SNHLY and CDR2 FYNNEI. The CDR3 extends over 16 amino acids. CDR3 sequence reads: CASRKEGAIGNQPQHF. In nucleotides, the CDR3 is TGTGCCAGCAGGAAGGAGGGGGCGATTGGCAATCAGCCCCAGCATTTT.

The chain employs TRBV7-9 and TRBJ2-7; 7 bases line up with TRBD2. Germline V CDR1 and CDR2: SEHNR, FQNEAQ (reference sequence). The CDR3 loop spans 14 amino acids. V was clipped by 4 bases and J by 3 bases; unmatched bases: 6. The CDR3 DNA sequence: TGTGCCAGCAGCTCCCGGGGGGTCGGCTACGAGCAGTACTTC. Protein product: CASSSRGVGYEQYF.